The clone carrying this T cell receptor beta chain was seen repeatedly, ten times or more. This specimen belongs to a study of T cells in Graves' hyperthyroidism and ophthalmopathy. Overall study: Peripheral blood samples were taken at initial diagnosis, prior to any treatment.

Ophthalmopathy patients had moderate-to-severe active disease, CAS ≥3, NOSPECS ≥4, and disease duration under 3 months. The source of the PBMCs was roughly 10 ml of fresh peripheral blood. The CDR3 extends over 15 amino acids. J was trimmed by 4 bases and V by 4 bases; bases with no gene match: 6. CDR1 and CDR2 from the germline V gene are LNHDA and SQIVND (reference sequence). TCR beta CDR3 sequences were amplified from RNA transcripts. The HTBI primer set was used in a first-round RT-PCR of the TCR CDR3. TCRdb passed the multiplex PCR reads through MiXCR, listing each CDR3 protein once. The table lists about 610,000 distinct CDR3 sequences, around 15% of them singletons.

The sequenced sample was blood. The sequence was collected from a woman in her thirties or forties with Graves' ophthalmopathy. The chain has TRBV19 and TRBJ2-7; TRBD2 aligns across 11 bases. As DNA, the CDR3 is TGTGCCAGTAGTACCGAGACTAGCGGGGAGTACGAGCAGTACTTC. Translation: CASSTETSGEYEQYF.